The clone carrying this T cell receptor (beta chain) has a single count. The sample is drawn from a study of blood T cell repertoires in COVID-19. Study-wide context: PBMCs, B-cell-depleted T cells, or T cells were the source of the cDNA or gDNA that made up the material.

TCRdb keeps only in-frame clones here, not all; method: immunoSEQ multiplex PCR. The sample has under 200,000 clones, approximately 91% seen once. Germline values: CDR1 KGHDR, CDR2 SFDVKD. The CDR3 contains 16 residues. V lost 6 bases to trimming and J lost 0 bases; unmatched junction nucleotides: 6. The sample comprised peripheral blood. This sequence joins TRBV24-1 and TRBJ2-7, with 11 bases aligning to TRBD2. This sequence was found in a man aged 18 to 29 with COVID-19, enrolled during active disease. The CDR3 protein is CATSQASGRSSYEQYF. The CDR3 DNA reads as TGTGCCACCAGTCAGGCTAGCGGGAGGAGCTCCTACGAGCAGTACTTC.